This T cell receptor (beta chain) was recovered during a study of cytomegalovirus exposure and HLA in healthy donors. Notes on the study in general: Productive rates of about 90% or about 30% were seen for most TCR beta V segments in an earlier analysis. Immune exposure was documented only through CMV serostatus. As confirmed in vitro, a few CMV-associated chains were specific for CMV antigens. Most of the CMV-associated TCR beta chains (in a later analysis) appeared to be HLA-restricted.

A word on this clone: Its antigen is unknown.

The CDR3 contains 11 residues. Germline values: CDR1 SGHVS, CDR2 FQNEAQ. V lost 4 bases, J lost 13 bases, and 8 bases lay in between. Vbeta (60) and Jbeta (13) primers were used in the PCR. Produced via immunoSEQ multiplex PCR; TCRdb's table is partial and in-frame only. Among 100,000 to 120,000 clones listed, around 63% were seen once. The sample consisted of PBMCs. This receptor was taken from a man aged 25-45 years in good health and CMV-seronegative. The gene calls are TRBV7-8 and TRBJ1-6, with D perhaps matching TRBD1 (5 bases). CDR3 sequence: CASSSGGPLHF. CDR3 nucleotides: TGTGCCAGCAGCTCGGGGGGGCCCCTCCACTTT.